Listed below are T cell receptor beta chains from one sample, sequenced in a study of blood T cell repertoires in COVID-19. Clones were read by immunoSEQ multiplex PCR, and TCRdb kept only the in-frame ones, dropping some. The sample holds some 180,000 clones, over 80% seen once. Sequenced sample: peripheral blood. The source is a woman of 80 years or more with COVID-19, enrolled during active disease. CDR3s include the opening cysteine and the closing phenylalanine or tryptophan. Only some rows state a clone size, as once, few, many or a class for expanded clones.

clone size,J gene,V gene,CDR3 length,CDR3 protein
-,TRBJ2-1,TRBV5-1,16,CASSSRGLAGANEQFF
-,TRBJ1-2,TRBV28,15,CASLRGTGQRYGYTF
-,TRBJ2-3,TRBV6-2/TRBV6-3,16,CASSFRSGSRTDTQYF
-,TRBJ1-5,TRBV2,15,CASSLDRASNQPQHF
-,TRBJ1-1,TRBV7-9,12,CATGQQNTEAFF
-,TRBJ1-1,TRBV2,15,CASILNPGTLVEAFF
-,TRBJ1-6,TRBV5-4,17,CASRKGGGQGNNSPLHF
-,TRBJ1-2,TRBV5-1,15,CASSLDLPATRGYTF
-,TRBJ1-2,TRBV5-1,14,CASSLNSGNYGYTF
-,TRBJ1-1,TRBV5-1,15,CASTPGQGLNTEAFF
-,TRBJ1-5,TRBV28,15,CASSFWAPNNQPQHF
-,TRBJ1-5,TRBV28,16,CASSPLTGYHNQPQHF
few,TRBJ1-1,TRBV6-5,13,CASSWGLGTEAFF
-,TRBJ2-2,TRBV2,17,CASSRDKGTYRGGELFF
-,TRBJ2-7,TRBV3-1/TRBV3-2,12,CASSRLYGEQYF
once,TRBJ1-2,TRBV6-5,14,CASTTGWRGEGYTF
-,TRBJ2-3,TRBV4-2,16,CASSQDGGGDTDTQYF
-,TRBJ2-1,TRBV5-8,12,CARGRGHNEQFF
-,TRBJ2-7,TRBV9,14,CASSVGLGLYEQYF
-,TRBJ1-1,TRBV10-3,14,CAIRKAETDTEAFF
few,TRBJ2-1,TRBV7-8,15,CASSWTSGGANEQFF
once,TRBJ1-2,TRBV5-8,14,CASSRQGPFYGYTF
-,TRBJ1-2,TRBV6-1,19,CASSALRQLGTVYNYGYTF
-,TRBJ1-5,TRBV2,14,CASSPDGSYQPQHF
-,TRBJ1-1,TRBV28,17,CASPPPMGRDMNTEAFF
-,TRBJ2-7,TRBV7-6,14,CASSPGTSGYEQYF
-,TRBJ1-5,TRBV24-1,14,CATSEDRLNQPQHF
-,TRBJ2-2,TRBV18,14,CASSPRYLTGELFF
-,TRBJ2-2,TRBV9,16,CASSVEGRVSTGELFF
once,TRBJ2-3,TRBV5-1,15,CASSNGQGITDTQYF
-,TRBJ1-2,TRBV7-8,14,CASSLARTNYGYTF
-,TRBJ2-1,TRBV6-5,13,CATRLGDYNEQFF
-,TRBJ2-6,TRBV19,15,CASSIQGPGANVLTF
once,TRBJ2-1,TRBV5-4,15,CASSGGGQVYNEQFF
-,TRBJ1-4,TRBV29-1,14,CSVSQGSYNEKLFF
once,TRBJ1-1,TRBV7-9,15,CASSSGGTGASKAFF